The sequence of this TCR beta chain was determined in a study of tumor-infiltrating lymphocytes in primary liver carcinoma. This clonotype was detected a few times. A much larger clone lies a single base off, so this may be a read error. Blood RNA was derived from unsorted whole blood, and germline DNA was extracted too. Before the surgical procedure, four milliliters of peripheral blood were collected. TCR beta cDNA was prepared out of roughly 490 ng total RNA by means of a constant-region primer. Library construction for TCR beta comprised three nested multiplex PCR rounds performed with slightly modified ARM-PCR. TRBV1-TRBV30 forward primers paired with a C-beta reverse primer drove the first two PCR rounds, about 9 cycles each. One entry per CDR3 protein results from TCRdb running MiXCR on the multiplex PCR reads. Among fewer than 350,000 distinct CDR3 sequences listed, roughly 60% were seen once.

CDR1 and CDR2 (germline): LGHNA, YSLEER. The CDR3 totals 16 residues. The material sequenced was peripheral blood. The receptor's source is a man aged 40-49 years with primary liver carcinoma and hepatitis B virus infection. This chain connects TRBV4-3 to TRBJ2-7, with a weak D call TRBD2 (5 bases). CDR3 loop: CVSSQDLGSSAYEQYF. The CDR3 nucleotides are TGCGTCAGCAGCCAAGATCTTGGGAGCAGCGCCTACGAGCAGTACTTC.